The T cell receptor beta chain described here comes from a study of T cell responses to AZD1222 COVID-19 vaccine. Overall study: Combined were second doses at about 4 or about 12 weeks.

Findings and caveats of the study: Baseline testing showed seropositivity in only six or seven AZD1222 recipients. In the spike-specific TCR repertoire, nearly half reportedly target unmutated variant regions. Donors were chiefly white British, with a greater number of females, and clonal diversity was perhaps underestimated.

This CDR3 contains 13 residues. Trimming left V 1 base short and J 6 bases short, with 7 bases between. Per germline, CDR1 SGHKS and CDR2 YYEKEE (reference sequence). Assay used: immunoSEQ multiplex PCR; TCRdb lists only in-frame clones, some missing. Of 150,000 or so clones in the sample, approximately 90% were seen once. This clone was detected only a few times. Its antigen is not known. Sequences were derived from peripheral blood, sampled on day 0 of AZD1222 vaccination. The clonotype originates from an adult in good health. The chain is built from TRBV5-5 and TRBJ1-4; D ambiguous. In nucleotides, the CDR3 is TGTGCCAGCAGCTTGTCCAGCTATGAAAAACTGTTTTTT. Amino acids: CASSLSSYEKLFF.